This T cell receptor beta chain emerged from a study of a mutant IDH1 vaccine in newly diagnosed glioma. About the study: Patients previously underwent radiotherapy, temozolomide, or both, and most underwent both.

Clones were read by immunoSEQ multiplex PCR, and TCRdb kept only the in-frame ones, dropping some. This table has around 100,000 clones, around 90% appearing once. On this clone itself: Its antigen remains unknown.

Sample time point: week 11, during vaccination. A single vaccine dose contained 300 ug of mutant IDH1 20-mer peptide, and topical imiquimod was used with it. From germline, CDR1 is GTSNPN and CDR2 SVGIG (reference sequence). The CDR3 has 15 residues. V was pared by 1 base and J by 2 bases, with 5 bases of the junction left unmatched. This specimen consisted of PBMCs, obtained from a glioma patient whose treatment included an IDH1 peptide vaccine. The receptor was isolated from a woman aged 50 to 65 with glioma. This chain links TRBV30 with TRBJ2-1; 7 bases agree with TRBD1. The CDR3 bases are TGTGCCTGGAGTGGGACAGGAATGACCTACAATGAGCAGTTCTTC. It is translated as CAWSGTGMTYNEQFF.